The T cell receptor (beta chain) described here comes from a study of identifying expanded T cells in peripheral blood. Turning to this clone: The antigen is undetermined.

V was clipped by 5 bases and J by 4 bases; unmatched bases: 4. The CDR3 sequence is 13 residues long. CDR1 GTSNPN and CDR2 SVGIG come from the germline V gene (reference sequence). General study results and limits: About 1.2 clones differed between technical replicates, versus approximately 17 and 20 over time. Variance in clone template counts between approximately two-week samples significantly increased with total template count across all healthy donors.

Profiled with immunoSEQ multiplex PCR; TCRdb holds only in-frame clones, not every one. The data contain tens of thousands of clones, roughly 88% of them singletons. Collection occurred without any documented infections or immune events in donors. The receptor's source is a person between 18 and 75 years old in good health. This rearrangement joins TRBV30 to TRBJ1-3; 8 bases match TRBD1. Input material: blood. The chain's CDR3 is CAWDRGRGNTIYF. CDR3 coding DNA: TGTGCCTGGGACAGGGGTCGGGGAAACACCATATATTTT.